Each of the 9 T cell receptor beta chains below was sequenced from the same sample in a study of control samples from healthy donors and cancer patients. The method was immunoSEQ multiplex PCR; TCRdb's version includes in-frame clones alone and lacks a portion of them. The sample carries some 51,000 clones, roughly 87% recorded once. The sample consisted of blood. The source of these receptors is a man aged 45 to 65 in good health.

The chain joins TRBV12-3 or TRBV12-4 to TRBJ2-1, with TRBD1 as a possible D gene (5 bases). The CDR3 has 13 residues. Trimming left V 2 bases short and J 7 bases short, with 9 bases between. The CDR3 DNA is TGTGCCAGCAGTTTATGGCAGGGTAATGAGCAGTTCTTC. Protein product: CASSLWQGNEQFF.

The chain couples TRBV5-4 to TRBJ2-7; D gene ambiguous. This CDR3 comprises 13 residues. Germline CDR1 reads SGHNT; CDR2 reads YYREEE (reference sequence). V shed 0 bases and J shed 2 bases, with 6 bases lying between them. CDR3 DNA sequence: TGTGCCAGCAGCTTGGACGGGCCCTACGAGCAGTACTTC. Translated: CASSLDGPYEQYF.

V and J are TRBV7-2 and TRBJ2-5; a weak D match, TRBD2 (6 bases). Germline CDR1 and CDR2: SGHTA and FQGNSA. V was clipped by 2 bases and J by 7 bases, with 17 bases between them. The CDR3 is 15 amino acids. CDR3 DNA sequence: TGTGCCAGCAGCTTATACATAGGGACTGAGGGGACCCAGTACTTC. Translated, it gives CASSLYIGTEGTQYF.

The chain recombines TRBV4-1 with TRBJ2-7, with 7 bases lining up with TRBD2. With V trimmed by 0 bases and J by 0 bases, 11 bases remained unmatched. Germline assignment: CDR1 MGHRA and CDR2 YSYEKL. CDR3 length: 18 residues. The CDR3 DNA reads TGCGCCAGCAGCCAAGAGGGAGGGCAGAGGCCGAACTCCTACGAGCAGTACTTC. Amino acids: CASSQEGGQRPNSYEQYF.

Concerning this clone itself: The sample contains more than one DNA sequence encoding this CDR3. The V gene is TRBV18, the J gene TRBJ2-5, with D uncertain. Germline assignment: CDR1 KGHSH and CDR2 LQKENI. This CDR3 has 11 amino acids. V shed 3 bases and J shed 1 base, with 0 bases lying between them. Here the CDR3 reads CASSPQETQYF. DNA for the CDR3: TGTGCCAGCTCACCCCAAGAGACCCAGTACTTC. Full variable domain (rest looked up from reference TRBV18 and TRBJ2-5): NAGVMQNPRHLVRRRGQEARLRCSPMKGHSHVYWYRQLPEEGLKFMVYLQKENIIDESGMPKERFSAEFPKEGPSILRIQQVVRGDSAAYFCASSPQETQYFGPGTRLLVL.

The genes are TRBV29-1 and TRBJ1-4; D unresolved. The germline CDR1 and CDR2 sequences are SQVTM and ANQGSEA. The CDR3 is 13 amino acids. The germline V and J ends were trimmed by 1 base and 2 bases, with 5 bases remaining between them. The CDR3 DNA sequence: TGCAGCGTTGAAGGGGTGACTAATGAAAAACTGTTTTTT. This sequence encodes CSVEGVTNEKLFF.

The chain combines TRBV10-3 with TRBJ1-5, with D unresolved. CDR3 length equals 13 residues. Deletions cut 3 bases from V and 5 bases from J, with 8 bases between. Germline V gene lookup returns CDR1 ENHRY and CDR2 SYGVKD. In DNA form, the CDR3 reads TGTGCCATCAGTGACCCACCGGATCAGCCCCAGCATTTT. It specifies CAISDPPDQPQHF.

The chain uses TRBV5-1 and TRBJ2-1, with TRBD2 as a possible D gene (6 bases). V was cut by 4 bases and J by 6 bases, with 14 bases left in between. This CDR3 has 14 amino acids. Germline lookup yields CDR1 SGHRS and CDR2 YFSETQ. The CDR3 loop reads CASSAGFEGNEQFF. CDR3 bases: TGCGCCAGCAGCGCGGGATTTGAAGGCAATGAGCAGTTCTTC. The full variable domain, completed using reference TRBV5-1 and TRBJ2-1, is KAGVTQTPRYLIKTRGQQVTLSCSPISGHRSVSWYQQTPGQGLQFLFEYFSETQRNKGNFPGRFSGRQFSNSRSEMNVSTLELGDSALYLCASSAGFEGNEQFFGPGTRLTVL.

This sequence joins TRBV28 and TRBJ1-2, with D maybe TRBD1 (5 bases). Germline CDR1 reads MDHEN; CDR2 reads SYDVKM. This CDR3 contains 16 residues. With 7 bases removed from V and 0 bases from J, the gap between germline ends came to 18 bases. The CDR3, as DNA: TGTGCCAGCACCCCTAGGGGAGATGCCTCTAACTATGGCTACACCTTC. Translation gives CASTPRGDASNYGYTF.